This TCR beta chain was sequenced during a study of Graves' ophthalmopathy and Graves' hyperthyroidism. Across the study: Upon initial diagnosis and before any treatment, peripheral blood was collected.

PBMCs were isolated from a roughly 9 ml sample of fresh peripheral blood. Study results and caveats: Separation of ophthalmopathy from stable hyperthyroidism was achieved by a 13-signature model, at approximately 87% sensitivity and 81.08% specificity.

The authors amplified TCR beta CDR3 regions from RNA transcripts. First-round RT-PCR with HTBI primers preceded a second-round multiplex PCR. TCRdb re-derived calls from the multiplex PCR reads in MiXCR, one entry per CDR3 protein. This table has some 400,000 distinct CDR3 sequences, approximately 20% appearing once. About this clonotype itself: Its target is unknown. This may be a read error, as it is one base from a much larger clone.

The CDR3 sequence is 18 residues long. Germline CDR1 reads PRHDT; CDR2 reads FYEKMQ (reference sequence). The chain couples TRBV13 to TRBJ2-7, with a possible D match to TRBD1 (6 bases). Material: peripheral blood. This clonotype was sampled from a woman between 18 and 29 years old with Graves' ophthalmopathy. This chain's CDR3 is CASSAHPNRVRMSYGQYF. The DNA for the CDR3 is TGTGCCAGCAGCGCCCACCCAAACAGGGTGAGGATGTCCTACGGGCAGTACTTC.